These T cell receptor beta chains were read from a single sample in a study of T cell responses to AZD1222 COVID-19 vaccine. Sequencing was performed with immunoSEQ multiplex PCR; in TCRdb, only in-frame clones are kept and a portion is missing. The sample carries about 99,000 clones, 70% to 90% recorded once. Sequenced material: peripheral blood, taken on day 0 of AZD1222 vaccination. The receptors were sampled from an adult in good health. CDR3s include the opening cysteine and the closing phenylalanine or tryptophan. Each record gives: V gene, CDR3 length, clone size, D gene, J gene, CDR3 protein, CDR3 DNA. The D gene is left open where the match is weak. A clone size is listed for some rows: how often the clone was seen (once, few, many), or a class if it is expanded.

v_gene: TRBV5-4
len: 14
abundance: NA
d_gene: TRBD1
j_gene: TRBJ1-1
CDR3aa: CASSWDRKGTEAFF
CDR3nt: TGTGCCAGCAGCTGGGACAGGAAAGGGACTGAAGCTTTCTTT

v_gene: TRBV19
len: 13
abundance: NA
d_gene: TRBD1
j_gene: TRBJ2-1
CDR3aa: CASSNRGRDEQFF
CDR3nt: TGTGCCAGTAGTAACAGGGGTAGGGATGAGCAGTTCTTC

v_gene: TRBV24-1
len: 14
abundance: NA
d_gene: NA
j_gene: TRBJ1-5
CDR3aa: CATSDNVDGQPQHF
CDR3nt: TGTGCCACCAGTGATAACGTCGACGGTCAGCCCCAGCATTTT

v_gene: TRBV6-5
len: 12
abundance: NA
d_gene: NA
j_gene: TRBJ1-1
CDR3aa: CASSYRNTEAFF
CDR3nt: TGTGCCAGCAGTTACAGGAACACTGAAGCTTTCTTT

v_gene: TRBV5-1
len: 16
abundance: NA
d_gene: NA
j_gene: TRBJ1-1
CDR3aa: CASSPPSGAGLTEAFF
CDR3nt: TGTGCCAGCAGCCCCCCATCGGGGGCGGGACTAACTGAAGCTTTCTTT

v_gene: TRBV5-1
len: 12
abundance: NA
d_gene: NA
j_gene: TRBJ1-2
CDR3aa: CASSAGTGGYTF
CDR3nt: TGTGCCAGCAGCGCCGGGACGGGAGGCTACACCTTC

v_gene: TRBV7-2
len: 14
abundance: once
d_gene: TRBD1
j_gene: TRBJ1-2
CDR3aa: CASSLATGRDGYTF
CDR3nt: TGTGCCAGCAGCTTAGCGACAGGGCGAGATGGCTACACCTTC

v_gene: TRBV28
len: 14
abundance: NA
d_gene: TRBD2
j_gene: TRBJ2-1
CDR3aa: CASSLTSAYNEQFF
CDR3nt: TGTGCCAGCAGTTTGACTAGCGCGTACAATGAGCAGTTCTTC

v_gene: TRBV4-1
len: 14
abundance: NA
d_gene: TRBD1
j_gene: TRBJ1-5
CDR3aa: CASSPPGGNQPQHF
CDR3nt: TGCGCCAGCAGCCCCCCAGGGGGAAATCAGCCCCAGCATTTT

v_gene: TRBV7-3
len: 13
abundance: NA
d_gene: NA
j_gene: TRBJ2-2
CDR3aa: CASSLTKGGELFF
CDR3nt: TGTGCCAGCAGCTTAACGAAGGGCGGGGAGCTGTTTTTT

v_gene: TRBV5-6
len: 14
abundance: NA
d_gene: NA
j_gene: TRBJ2-1
CDR3aa: CASSFGIGGNEQFF
CDR3nt: TGTGCCAGCAGCTTCGGTATAGGGGGGAATGAGCAGTTCTTC

v_gene: TRBV7-9
len: 18
abundance: NA
d_gene: NA
j_gene: TRBJ1-4
CDR3aa: CASSLAQDLGPANEKLFF
CDR3nt: TGTGCCAGCAGCTTAGCGCAGGATCTGGGGCCTGCTAATGAAAAACTGTTTTTT

v_gene: TRBV2
len: 14
abundance: NA
d_gene: TRBD2
j_gene: TRBJ2-5
CDR3aa: CASRDGLAEETQYF
CDR3nt: TGTGCCAGCAGGGACGGACTAGCGGAAGAGACCCAGTACTTC

v_gene: TRBV6-5
len: 14
abundance: NA
d_gene: TRBD2
j_gene: TRBJ2-1
CDR3aa: CASRLAGGRNEQFF
CDR3nt: TGTGCCAGCAGGCTAGCGGGAGGGCGCAATGAGCAGTTCTTC

v_gene: TRBV4-1
len: 15
abundance: NA
d_gene: TRBD1
j_gene: TRBJ1-1
CDR3aa: CASRPQDRSNTEAFF
CDR3nt: TGCGCCAGCAGACCACAGGACAGGTCAAACACTGAAGCTTTCTTT

v_gene: TRBV21-1
len: 16
abundance: NA
d_gene: NA
j_gene: TRBJ1-3
CDR3aa: CASYDSGGARGNTIYF
CDR3nt: TGTGCCAGCTACGATAGTGGAGGAGCGCGTGGAAACACCATATATTTT